The 13 T cell receptor beta chains below come from one sample, sequenced in a study of CD8+ T cells in alopecia areata. RNA was extracted and reverse transcribed into cDNA as the sequencing template. Profiling relied on immunoSEQ multiplex PCR, and the TCRdb table lists in-frame clones only, not all of them. The sample contains approximately 220,000 clones, approximately 38% of which appear only once. Treatment defined: oral pan-JAK inhibitor, 5-10 mg twice daily. The starting material was CD4+ T cells sorted from blood, obtained between weeks 30 and 35, from a patient treated with tofacitinib. Every receptor here comes from a human donor with alopecia areata.

Only a few counts were recorded for this clone. Different DNA sequences within this sample yield the same CDR3. The gene calls are TRBV5-4 and TRBJ2-3; TRBD2 matches 8 bases. After removal of 4 bases from V and 4 bases from J, the junction contained 5 bases not matched to a gene. From germline, CDR1 is SGHNT and CDR2 YYREEE (reference sequence). The CDR3 is 14 residues long. This CDR3 reads CASSPRGGADTQYF. The CDR3 nucleotides are TGTGCCAGCAGCCCCCGGGGGGGCGCAGATACGCAGTATTTT.

The chain joins TRBV10-3 to TRBJ2-7; D not resolved. Germline CDR1 is ENHRY and CDR2 is SYGVKD. The CDR3 is 12 amino acids. The V gene lost 3 bases and the J gene lost 6 bases, with 9 bases spanning the gap. CDR3 DNA: TGTGCCATCAGTGATAAGGTTTTCGAGCAGTACTTC. Its translation is CAISDKVFEQYF.

This clone turned up a few times. This sequence joins TRBV30 and TRBJ1-2, with 7 bases lining up with TRBD1. V lost 0 bases to trimming and J lost 4 bases; unmatched junction nucleotides: 5. Looked up from germline, CDR1 is GTSNPN and CDR2 is SVGIG (reference sequence). This CDR3 region has 14 residues. CDR3 coding DNA: TGTGCCTGGAGTGTCCAGGGGGGTATCTATGGCTACACCTTC. Translation gives CAWSVQGGIYGYTF.

This chain connects TRBV27 to TRBJ1-5; no clear D. This CDR3 has 15 residues. The V end was cut by 3 bases, the J end by 2 bases, with 11 bases between. Germline V lookup: CDR1 MNHEY, CDR2 SMNVEV (reference sequence). CDR3 coding DNA: TGTGCCAGCAGTTTTGCCGGGCAGGGCAATCAGCCCCAGCATTTT. This gives the protein CASSFAGQGNQPQHF.

The chain combines TRBV4-1 with TRBJ1-1; D remains unclear. The V gene's germline CDR1 is MGHRA and CDR2 YSYEKL. This CDR3 is 15 amino acids long. V was trimmed by 3 bases and J by 0 bases, leaving 11 bases between them. Here the CDR3 DNA reads TGCGCCAGCAGCCATGGAACCCTTATGAACACTGAAGCTTTCTTT. This encodes CASSHGTLMNTEAFF.

The rearrangement uses TRBV4-1 and TRBJ2-1; 11 positions agree with TRBD2. Per the germline V gene, CDR1 is MGHRA and CDR2 is YSYEKL. Trimming at V came to 1 base and at J to 9 bases, leaving 8 bases not matched to a gene. The CDR3 has 16 amino acids. The CDR3 DNA is TGCGCCAGCAGCCAAGGGCTAGCGGGAGGACGGGGTGAGCAGTTCTTC. Protein sequence: CASSQGLAGGRGEQFF.

V gene TRBV7-6 combines with J gene TRBJ2-7; TRBD1 might be the D (5 bases). Germline CDR1 SGHVS, CDR2 FNYEAQ. Trimming removed 3 bases at V and 6 bases at J, with 15 bases between. The CDR3 consists of 14 residues. CDR3 region: CASSLGQVGSEQYF. The CDR3 DNA reads as TGTGCCAGCAGCTTGGGGCAGGTGGGATCCGAGCAGTACTTC.

V usage is TRBV12-5 and J usage is TRBJ2-1; D unclear. This CDR3 is built from 14 residues. Germline assignment: CDR1 LGHNT and CDR2 FRNRAP. The V gene lost 9 bases and the J gene lost 3 bases, with 15 bases spanning the gap. CDR3 amino acids: CASTKRLGYNEQFF. The CDR3 DNA sequence: TGTGCTAGCACCAAAAGGCTGGGCTACAATGAGCAGTTCTTC.

This chain links TRBV14 with TRBJ2-7; no reliable D call. This CDR3 has 12 residues. Trimming took off 4 bases at V and 9 bases at J, with 13 bases between the two ends. Germline CDR1 reads SGHDN; CDR2 reads FVKESK. This CDR3 reads CASSPDGHGQYF. CDR3 coding DNA: TGTGCCAGCAGCCCGGACGGTCATGGGCAGTACTTC.

Only a few counts were recorded for this clone. The rearrangement joins TRBV6-5 to TRBJ1-4, with 9 bases matching TRBD1. The CDR3 is 15 residues long. The V gene end was trimmed by 5 bases and the J gene end by 7 bases; junction bases not matched to a gene: 8. The germline CDR1 and CDR2 sequences are MNHEY and SVGAGI. CDR3 nucleotide sequence: TGTGCCAGCAGTACTGGGACAGGGCGGGGTGAAAAACTGTTTTTT. This gives the protein CASSTGTGRGEKLFF.

The V gene is TRBV2, the J gene TRBJ2-7; TRBD2 agrees at 7 bases. With 0 bases clipped from V and 6 bases from J, the junction kept 2 bases outside the gene matches. The CDR3 totals 13 residues. Germline-derived CDR1 and CDR2 are SNHLY and FYNNEI. The CDR3 spells CASSEAGGGEQYF. CDR3 DNA sequence: TGTGCCAGCAGTGAAGCGGGCGGGGGCGAGCAGTACTTC.

This clone came up a few times. The V call is TRBV19, the J call TRBJ2-1; no clear D. This CDR3 contains 12 residues. With 11 bases removed from V and 8 bases from J, the gap between germline ends came to 16 bases. Germline CDR1 reads LNHDA; CDR2 reads SQIVND (reference sequence). For the CDR3, the DNA is TGTGCCTCCCCCTTGGGTTGGGATGAGCAGTTCTTC. Protein product: CASPLGWDEQFF.

The table lists this clone with a few counts. A read error is possible here, since a much larger clone lies one base away. The chain recombines TRBV6-1 with TRBJ2-4; 7 bases line up with TRBD1. The germline CDR1 and CDR2 sequences are MNHNS and SASEGT. This CDR3 spans 15 amino acids. The DNA of the CDR3 is TGTGCCTGCAGTGAATCGAACAGGGGATTGAACATTCAGTACTTC. Its protein product is CACSESNRGLNIQYF.